Presented here are 30 T cell receptor beta chains from one specimen sequenced in a study of cytomegalovirus exposure and HLA in healthy donors. PCR employed 60 Vbeta and 13 Jbeta primers. Assay: immunoSEQ multiplex PCR; the TCRdb copy retains only in-frame clones and omits some. This sample has some 120,000 clones; roughly three quarters occur once, and the top ten carry roughly an eighth. The sequenced sample consisted of PBMCs. The receptors come from a middle-aged woman in good health and CMV-seropositive.

The CDR3 bases are TGTGCCAGCAGCCCTGGACAGGGCCCGTCCCACGAGCAGTACTTC. Its protein product is CASSPGQGPSHEQYF. The genes are TRBV13 and TRBJ2-7; the match to TRBD1 covers 8 bases. In germline, CDR1 is PRHDT, CDR2 FYEKMQ (reference sequence). The CDR3 is made up of 15 amino acids. The junction had 11 bases not matched to a gene; V was cut back by 5 bases and J by 5 bases.

This clone has only a few counts. The chain links TRBV5-1 to TRBJ2-1, with 9 bases matching TRBD2. The ends lost 4 bases at V and 10 bases at J; junction bases unmatched: 9. Germline CDR1 reads SGHRS; CDR2 reads YFSETQ. There are 14 residues in the CDR3. CDR3 nucleotide sequence: TGCGCCAGCAGCCTGGGACTAGCAGGGCTGGAGCAGTTCTTC. Translation gives CASSLGLAGLEQFF.

The chain combines TRBV7-9 with TRBJ2-5; 8 nucleotides align to TRBD1. J lost 5 bases, V lost 2 bases, and 7 bases had no gene match. This CDR3 has 15 residues. Germline V gives CDR1 SEHNR, CDR2 FQNEAQ (reference sequence). The CDR3 DNA follows: TGTGCCAGCAGCTTATGGAACAGGGGGATCGAGACCCAGTACTTC. Translating gives CASSLWNRGIETQYF.

This chain links TRBV7-2 with TRBJ2-5; 9 positions agree with TRBD2. Germline V lookup: CDR1 SGHTA, CDR2 FQGNSA. The J segment lost 5 bases and the V segment lost 6 bases, leaving 10 bases of the junction unmatched. This CDR3 has 15 residues. In DNA form, the CDR3 reads TGTGCCAGCAGAGATAGCGGGGGCCCCTACGAGACCCAGTACTTC. It encodes CASRDSGGPYETQYF.

This rearrangement joins TRBV19 to TRBJ2-6; D is unclear. V was clipped by 2 bases and J by 0 bases, with 5 bases between them. CDR1 LNHDA and CDR2 SQIVND come from the germline V gene (reference sequence). CDR3 length: 15 amino acids. CDR3 bases: TGTGCCAGTAGTATACCAGGCTCTGGGGCCAACGTCCTGACTTTC. Residues: CASSIPGSGANVLTF.

V gene TRBV30 combines with J gene TRBJ1-2, with 8 bases lining up with TRBD1. From germline, CDR1 is GTSNPN and CDR2 SVGIG (reference sequence). J gave up 7 bases and V 8 bases, and 9 bases lay outside the gene matches. There are 12 residues in the CDR3. The chain's CDR3 is CAMEPGGGGYTF. Here the CDR3 DNA reads TGTGCCATGGAACCAGGGGGCGGTGGCTACACCTTC.

In its sample, this clone was seen a few times. This sequence joins TRBV6-1 and TRBJ2-2, with 9 bases that match TRBD2. V lost 2 bases and J lost 1; bases outside the gene matches: 2. Germline loops: CDR1 MNHNS, CDR2 SASEGT. The CDR3 is made up of 16 amino acids. CDR3 nucleotides: TGTGCCAGCAGTGAATGGCGGGGGGGGAACACCGGGGAGCTGTTTTTT. The encoded protein is CASSEWRGGNTGELFF.

This chain joins TRBV4-1 and TRBJ2-1, with D possibly matching TRBD1 (6 bases). The CDR3 has 16 residues. V lost 0 bases, J lost 4 bases, and 13 bases lay in between. Germline CDR1 reads MGHRA; CDR2 reads YSYEKL. The CDR3 region is CASSQEGGRRYNEQFF. The CDR3 DNA sequence: TGCGCCAGCAGCCAAGAAGGGGGTAGGAGGTACAATGAGCAGTTCTTC.

The chain has TRBV7-2 and TRBJ1-2; D perhaps matches TRBD1 (5 bases). The CDR3 covers 14 residues. From germline, CDR1 is SGHTA and CDR2 FQGNSA. V was trimmed by 0 bases and J by 2 bases, leaving 7 bases between them. This CDR3 reads CASSLAQENYGYTF. The CDR3 region has the DNA TGTGCCAGCAGCTTAGCACAGGAAAACTATGGCTACACCTTC.

The chain recombines TRBV5-6 with TRBJ2-4, with 8 bases that match TRBD2. The length of the CDR3 is 14 residues. The junction had 7 bases not matched to a gene; V was cut back by 4 bases and J by 7 bases. Germline CDR1 and CDR2: SGHDT and YYEEEE. CDR3 region: CASSPGGARNIQYF. CDR3 DNA sequence: TGTGCCAGCAGCCCCGGGGGGGCCCGCAACATTCAGTACTTC.

The chain employs TRBV6-5 and TRBJ1-3; D is undetermined. V was cut by 6 bases and J by 5 bases, with 17 bases left in between. The CDR3 has 15 amino acids. Germline V gives CDR1 MNHEY, CDR2 SVGAGI. CDR3 sequence reads: CASSRHREHRNTIYF. The CDR3 DNA reads TGTGCCAGCAGCCGCCACCGGGAACATCGAAACACCATATATTTT.

The count of this clone is one. In DNA, the CDR3 is TGTGCCAGCAGTTCCCTGCGACAGGATGGCTACACCTTC. This sequence encodes CASSSLRQDGYTF. V gene TRBV6-5 combines with J gene TRBJ1-2; tentatively, D is TRBD1 (6 bases). V lost 4 bases to trimming and J lost 6 bases, with 12 bases between them. Germline lookup yields CDR1 MNHEY and CDR2 SVGAGI. The CDR3 has 13 amino acids.

This chain joins TRBV6-1 and TRBJ2-3; maybe TRBD2 (5 bases). The CDR3 consists of 14 residues. The V gene's germline CDR1 is MNHNS and CDR2 SASEGT. V was clipped by 1 base and J by 8 bases, with 13 bases between them. In nucleotides, the CDR3 is TGTGCCAGCAGTGAAGGAGGGCCTCGGCGTACGCAGTATTTT. Protein sequence: CASSEGGPRRTQYF.

The CDR3 spells CSVEVGASTDTQYF. The CDR3 DNA sequence: TGCAGCGTTGAAGTGGGGGCGAGCACAGATACGCAGTATTTT. The V call is TRBV29-1, the J call TRBJ2-3; weak D call: TRBD1 (6 bases). Between the trimmed V and J ends, which lost 1 base and 0 bases, there was a span of 8 bases. The CDR3 is 14 amino acids. Looked up from germline, CDR1 is SQVTM and CDR2 is ANQGSEA.

This rearrangement joins TRBV10-2 to TRBJ1-3; a possible D gene is TRBD1 (5 bases). The CDR3 runs 15 residues. V lost 3 bases to trimming and J lost 0 bases, with 9 bases between them. Germline V lookup: CDR1 WSHSY, CDR2 SAAADI. DNA for the CDR3: TGCGCCAGCAGTGATGGGGCCCGCTCTGGAAACACCATATATTTT. Its protein product is CASSDGARSGNTIYF.

V gene TRBV6-1 combines with J gene TRBJ2-3, with D possibly being TRBD2 (7 bases). CDR1 and CDR2 (germline): MNHNS, SASEGT. V was clipped by 2 bases and J by 2 bases, with 17 bases between them. The CDR3 totals 17 residues. CDR3 region: CASSEMVGGRITDTQYF. As DNA, the CDR3 is TGTGCCAGCAGTGAAATGGTGGGGGGGCGCATCACAGATACGCAGTATTTT.

V usage is TRBV6-6 and J usage is TRBJ1-3; TRBD1 might be the D (5 bases). Germline assignment: CDR1 MNHNY and CDR2 SVGAGI (reference sequence). The V gene lost 5 bases and the J gene lost 2 bases, with 10 bases spanning the gap. The CDR3 is 14 amino acids. The CDR3 here is CASSRGGAGNTIYF. The CDR3 DNA is TGTGCCAGCAGTCGCGGGGGAGCTGGAAACACCATATATTTT.

This clone was recorded a few times. This chain connects TRBV7-9 to TRBJ1-3; D remains unclear. The CDR3 totals 16 residues. The germline V gene has CDR1 SEHNR and CDR2 FQNEAQ (reference sequence). V shed 0 bases and J shed 0 bases, with 9 bases lying between them. CDR3 sequence reads: CASSLAPQVSGNTIYF. CDR3 nucleotides: TGTGCCAGCAGCTTAGCGCCCCAGGTCTCTGGAAACACCATATATTTT.

This chain joins TRBV7-8 and TRBJ2-3; TRBD2 agrees at 8 bases. This CDR3 spans 16 amino acids. The junction had 11 bases not matched to a gene; V was cut back by 3 bases and J by 6 bases. Per germline, CDR1 SGHVS and CDR2 FQNEAQ. The CDR3 DNA is TGTGCCAGCAGCTTGGCGGGGGGCTACCAGGCGGATACGCAGTATTTT. Translated, it gives CASSLAGGYQADTQYF.

The chain recombines TRBV30 with TRBJ1-2; no reliable D call. Germline V gene data show CDR1 as GTSNPN and CDR2 as SVGIG (reference sequence). V lost 0 bases, J lost 4 bases, and 12 bases lay in between. This CDR3 spans 14 amino acids. CDR3 DNA sequence: TGTGCCTGGAGTGTATCTGGGCTGAGCTATGGCTACACCTTC. Protein: CAWSVSGLSYGYTF.

This clone was seen only once. The chain is built from TRBV6-1 and TRBJ2-5; 8 bases map to TRBD1. The CDR3 spans 16 residues. Germline values: CDR1 MNHNS, CDR2 SASEGT. V gave up 4 bases and J gave up 6 bases; unmatched junction bases: 13. This CDR3 is CASSVPSGGAGKTQYF. In DNA form, the CDR3 reads TGTGCCAGCAGTGTACCGTCAGGGGGCGCAGGAAAGACCCAGTACTTC.

This chain uses TRBV2 with TRBJ2-5; perhaps TRBD2 as D (6 bases). The CDR3 consists of 15 residues. V lost 10 bases and J lost 1, with 19 bases in between. Germline values: CDR1 SNHLY, CDR2 FYNNEI. CDR3 DNA: TGTGCCACCGCCAAGGGAGGAAAGTCCCAAGAGACCCAGTACTTC. Translating it yields CATAKGGKSQETQYF.

For this clone: Other nucleotide sequences from this sample produce the same CDR3. The chain recombines TRBV5-1 with TRBJ2-2; D perhaps matches TRBD1 (6 bases). The CDR3 is made up of 15 amino acids. The germline gives CDR1 SGHRS, CDR2 YFSETQ. The germline V and J ends were trimmed by 2 bases and 0 bases, with 8 bases remaining between them. The CDR3 nucleotides read TGCGCCAGCAGCTTAGGACAGACGAACACCGGGGAGCTGTTTTTT. Residues: CASSLGQTNTGELFF.

The chain combines TRBV27 with TRBJ2-1; D gene uncertain. The CDR3 is made up of 11 amino acids. Trimming shortened V by 6 bases and J by 4 bases, and 4 bases separated the two germline ends. Germline loops: CDR1 MNHEY, CDR2 SMNVEV (reference sequence). For the CDR3, the DNA is TGTGCCAGCAGGAGGTACAATGAGCAGTTCTTC. This gives the protein CASRRYNEQFF.

The J gene is TRBJ1-5, the V gene TRBV27, with TRBD1 matching over 9 bases. The CDR3 extends over 16 amino acids. The germline V gene encodes CDR1 MNHEY and CDR2 SMNVEV (reference sequence). Unmatched junction bases numbered 5, after V lost 4 bases and J lost 1 base. The CDR3 here is CASSSGGQGSNQPQHF. Written as DNA, the CDR3 is TGTGCCAGCAGTTCAGGTGGACAGGGGAGCAATCAGCCCCAGCATTTT.

This chain joins TRBV29-1 and TRBJ2-1; 11 bases fit TRBD1. The length of the CDR3 is 13 residues. The germline V gene encodes CDR1 SQVTM and CDR2 ANQGSEA. V gave up 2 bases and J gave up 7 bases; unmatched junction bases: 1. The CDR3 loop reads CSVERDRGNEQFF. CDR3 coding DNA: TGCAGCGTTGAACGGGACAGGGGGAATGAGCAGTTCTTC.

This chain joins TRBV5-4 and TRBJ2-3; unclear D gene. The V gene lost 3 bases and the J gene lost 0 bases, with 8 bases spanning the gap. This CDR3 spans 14 amino acids. Germline V lookup: CDR1 SGHNT, CDR2 YYREEE (reference sequence). This chain's CDR3 is CASSSGSSTDTQYF. In nucleotides, the CDR3 is TGTGCCAGCAGCTCAGGCTCTAGCACAGATACGCAGTATTTT.

The chain recombines TRBV7-2 with TRBJ2-1; 8 nucleotides match TRBD2. There are 18 residues in the CDR3. After removal of 1 base from V and 0 bases from J, the junction contained 8 bases not matched to a gene. Looked up from germline, CDR1 is SGHTA and CDR2 is FQGNSA. The CDR3 DNA follows: TGTGCCAGCAGCTTAGTTGGGACTAGTTTACTCTCCTACAATGAGCAGTTCTTC. Its translation is CASSLVGTSLLSYNEQFF. The complete variable domain, with remaining parts taken from reference TRBV7-2 and TRBJ2-1, reads GAGVSQSPSNKVTEKGKDVELRCDPISGHTALYWYRQSLGQGLEFLIYFQGNSAPDKSGLPSDRFSAERTGGSVSTLTIQRTQQEDSAVYLCASSLVGTSLLSYNEQFFGPGTRLTVL.

The rearrangement joins TRBV6-1 to TRBJ2-7, with D tentatively TRBD1 (6 bases). Per the germline V gene, CDR1 is MNHNS and CDR2 is SASEGT. V shed 10 bases and J shed 2 bases, with 15 bases lying between them. The CDR3 is 13 amino acids. The CDR3 nucleotides are TGTGCCACCTCAGACAGGCAAACCTACGAGCAGTACTTC. Translated, it gives CATSDRQTYEQYF.

The chain is built from TRBV30 and TRBJ1-2, with a tentative D call TRBD1 (6 bases). This CDR3 region has 15 residues. CDR1 is GTSNPN, CDR2 SVGIG, per germline (reference sequence). Deletions cut 4 bases from V and 0 bases from J, with 15 bases between. CDR3 coding DNA: TGTGCCTGGAAAACCGAGACAGGAGCTAACTATGGCTACACCTTC. Translation: CAWKTETGANYGYTF. The full variable domain, completed using reference TRBV30 and TRBJ1-2, is SQTIHQWPATLVQPVGSPLSLECTVEGTSNPNLYWYRQAAGRGLQLLFYSVGIGQISSEVPQNLSASRPQDRQFILSSKKLLLSDSGFYLCAWKTETGANYGYTFGSGTRLTVV.